This T cell receptor (beta chain) was recorded in a study of cytomegalovirus exposure and HLA in healthy donors. PCR primers comprised 60 Vbeta and 13 Jbeta primers. Measured with immunoSEQ multiplex PCR; TCRdb has only the in-frame clones, and not every one. Of 150,000 to 200,000 clones listed, roughly 81% were seen once; the top ten hold less than 2.5%. General study findings and limits: Whilst most TCR sequences proved rare, a subset of public TCRs occurred across many donors.

In the case of this clone: Its specificity is not known.

This sequence originates from a man aged 18 to 29 in good health and CMV-seropositive. The sequenced sample consisted of PBMCs.

In DNA form, the CDR3 reads TGTGCCAGCAGTTTATCTACAGGGTTAAAATTCGACCAGTACTTC. As protein: CASSLSTGLKFDQYF. The gene calls are TRBV27 and TRBJ2-7, with a weak D call TRBD1 (6 bases). Trimming cost V 0 bases and J 10 bases, with 19 bases left between them. This CDR3 has 15 amino acids. Germline V gene lookup returns CDR1 MNHEY and CDR2 SMNVEV (reference sequence).